Following are 14 T cell receptor beta chains from one sample sequenced in a study of cytomegalovirus exposure and HLA in healthy donors. With 60 Vbeta and 13 Jbeta primers, the PCR was carried out. Produced via immunoSEQ multiplex PCR; TCRdb's table is partial and in-frame only. The table shows over 100,000 clones, with around three quarters occurring only once. The sequencing input was PBMCs. The receptors stem from a woman aged 18-29 years in good health and CMV-seropositive.

The J gene is TRBJ2-1, the V gene TRBV5-1; TRBD2 aligns across 9 bases. The CDR3 spans 18 residues. The V gene's germline CDR1 is SGHRS and CDR2 YFSETQ. Trimming removed 0 bases from V and 5 bases from J; junction bases left unmatched: 12. CDR3 amino acids: CASSLGLAGSWADNEQFF. The CDR3 nucleotides read TGCGCCAGCAGCTTGGGGCTAGCGGGGAGTTGGGCAGACAATGAGCAGTTCTTC.

This chain links TRBV11-3 with TRBJ1-1; 12 nucleotides line up with TRBD1. CDR3 length equals 19 residues. V trimming: 2 bases; J trimming: 1 base; junction bases outside the gene matches: 11. The germline V gene has CDR1 SGHNT and CDR2 YENEEA. The CDR3 coding sequence is TGTGCCAGCAGCTTACCATTATCCGGGACAGGGGGCCCGAACACTGAAGCTTTCTTT. Translating it yields CASSLPLSGTGGPNTEAFF.

The chain uses TRBV7-6 and TRBJ1-1, with TRBD1 matching 8 bases. After removal of 5 bases from V and 0 bases from J, the junction contained 8 bases not matched to a gene. In germline, CDR1 is SGHVS, CDR2 FNYEAQ. The length of the CDR3 is 16 residues. In nucleotides, the CDR3 is TGTGCCAGCAGCGAGGCCTACAGGGGGATGAACACTGAAGCTTTCTTT. It is translated as CASSEAYRGMNTEAFF.

The chain employs TRBV6-1 and TRBJ1-4, with a weak D call TRBD1 (6 bases). Trimming left V 3 bases short and J 4 bases short, with 9 bases between. This CDR3 spans 14 amino acids. CDR1 and CDR2 from the germline V gene are MNHNS and SASEGT. The CDR3 is CASSEGAYNEKLFF. The CDR3 nucleotides read TGTGCCAGCAGTGAGGGGGCATATAATGAAAAACTGTTTTTT.

This clone occurred once. The V call is TRBV6-5, the J call TRBJ2-7, with D unclear. CDR1 and CDR2 (germline): MNHEY, SVGAGI. Between the trimmed V and J ends, which lost 4 bases and 5 bases, there was a span of 9 bases. The CDR3 contains 12 residues. The CDR3 protein is CASSSAPNEQYF. The CDR3 nucleotides are TGTGCCAGCAGTTCCGCCCCTAACGAGCAGTACTTC.

This chain uses TRBV19 with TRBJ1-5; D unclear. This CDR3 has 15 residues. The germline gives CDR1 LNHDA, CDR2 SQIVND (reference sequence). Trimming pared 4 bases from V and 5 bases from J, leaving 15 bases between. CDR3 residues: CASSKRGDGYQPQHF. CDR3 DNA: TGTGCCAGTAGTAAGCGAGGAGACGGCTATCAGCCCCAGCATTTT.

The rearrangement uses TRBV30 and TRBJ1-2, with TRBD1 matching over 11 bases. The germline CDR1 and CDR2 sequences are GTSNPN and SVGIG (reference sequence). The junction had 2 bases not matched to a gene; V was cut back by 3 bases and J by 2 bases. The CDR3 has 14 amino acids. This CDR3 reads CAWRGQGVNYGYTF. In DNA, the CDR3 is TGTGCCTGGAGGGGACAGGGGGTCAACTATGGCTACACCTTC.

V is TRBV23-1 and J is TRBJ1-1; a weak D match, TRBD1 (5 bases). TRBV23-1 is reported as an ORF; its role is uncertain. Deletions cut 0 bases from V and 2 bases from J, with 7 bases between. This CDR3 region has 14 residues. The CDR3: CASSQSTANTEAFF. The CDR3 DNA reads TGCGCCAGCAGTCAATCGACAGCTAACACTGAAGCTTTCTTT.

The V call is TRBV4-1, the J call TRBJ2-7, with 7 bases matching TRBD1. Germline V gene sequence: CDR1 MGHRA, CDR2 YSYEKL. The junction had 7 bases not matched to a gene; V was cut back by 7 bases and J by 1 base. The CDR3 covers 14 residues. The CDR3 DNA is TGCGCCAGCAAGCCGCACAGGGGTTCCTACGAGCAGTACTTC. Its protein product is CASKPHRGSYEQYF.

The CDR3 loop is CASSVVFLGDTQYF. Written as DNA, the CDR3 is TGTGCCAGCAGCGTAGTTTTCCTCGGAGATACGCAGTATTTT. This chain uses TRBV9 with TRBJ2-3; D unclear. Deletions cut 0 bases from V and 5 bases from J, with 10 bases between. Germline lookup yields CDR1 SGDLS and CDR2 YYNGEE. The length of the CDR3 is 14 residues.

The rearrangement links TRBV6-1 to TRBJ1-2, with D unclear. V lost 8 bases and J 8 bases, leaving 6 bases between the germline ends. Germline V gene data show CDR1 as MNHNS and CDR2 as SASEGT. CDR3 length: 9 residues. In DNA, the CDR3 is TGTGCCAGCCCTAGGGGCTACACCTTC. Its protein is CASPRGYTF.

The V call is TRBV6-5, the J call TRBJ2-5, with D tentatively TRBD2 (6 bases). The germline gives CDR1 MNHEY, CDR2 SVGAGI. With 3 bases removed from V and 11 bases from J, the gap between germline ends came to 10 bases. The CDR3 contains 11 residues. CDR3 residues: CASSYSREQYF. CDR3 sequence (DNA): TGTGCCAGCAGTTATTCACGGGAGCAGTACTTC.

The V and J genes are TRBV7-9 and TRBJ2-7, with no clear D. The V end was cut by 2 bases, the J end by 0 bases, with 11 bases between. The CDR3 loop spans 15 amino acids. The germline V gene has CDR1 SEHNR and CDR2 FQNEAQ (reference sequence). CDR3 DNA: TGTGCCAGCAGCTTAATTCGAGGCGGCTCCTACGAGCAGTACTTC. It is translated as CASSLIRGGSYEQYF.

The gene calls are TRBV2 and TRBJ1-6, with D possibly TRBD1 on 5 matching bases. This CDR3 contains 14 residues. The germline V gene encodes CDR1 SNHLY and CDR2 FYNNEI. Trimming pared 8 bases from V and 2 bases from J, leaving 10 bases between. CDR3 coding DNA: TGTGCCAGCTCAGGGAACCCCTATAATTCACCCCTCCACTTT. This encodes CASSGNPYNSPLHF.